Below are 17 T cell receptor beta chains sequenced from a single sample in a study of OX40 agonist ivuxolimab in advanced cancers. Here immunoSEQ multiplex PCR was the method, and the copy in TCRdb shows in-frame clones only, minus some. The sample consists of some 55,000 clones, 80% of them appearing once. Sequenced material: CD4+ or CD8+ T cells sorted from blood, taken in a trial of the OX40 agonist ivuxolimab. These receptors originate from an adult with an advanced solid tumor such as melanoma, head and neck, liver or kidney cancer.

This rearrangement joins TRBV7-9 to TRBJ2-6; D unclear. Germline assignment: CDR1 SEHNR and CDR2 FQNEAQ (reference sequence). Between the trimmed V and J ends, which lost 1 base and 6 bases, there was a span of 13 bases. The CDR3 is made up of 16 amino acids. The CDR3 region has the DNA TGTGCCAGCAGCTTAGGCCAAGGAGAAGCGGCCAACGTCCTGACTTTC. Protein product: CASSLGQGEAANVLTF.

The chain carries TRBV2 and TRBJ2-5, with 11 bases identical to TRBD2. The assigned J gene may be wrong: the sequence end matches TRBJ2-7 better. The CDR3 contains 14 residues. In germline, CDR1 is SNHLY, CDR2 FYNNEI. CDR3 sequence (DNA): TGTGCCAGCAGGGATAGCGGGGGGGGTAACGAGCAGTACTTC. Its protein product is CASRDSGGGNEQYF.

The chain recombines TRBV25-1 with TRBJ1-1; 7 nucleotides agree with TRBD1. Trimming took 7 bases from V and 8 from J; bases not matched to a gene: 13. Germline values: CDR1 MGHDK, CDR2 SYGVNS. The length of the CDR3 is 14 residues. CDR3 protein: CASNTGTAEREAFF. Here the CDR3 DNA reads TGTGCCAGCAATACCGGGACAGCGGAACGGGAAGCTTTCTTT. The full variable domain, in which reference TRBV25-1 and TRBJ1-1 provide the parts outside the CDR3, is EADIYQTPRYLVIGTGKKITLECSQTMGHDKMYWYQQDPGMELHLIHYSYGVNSTEKGDLSSESTVSRIRTEHFPLTLESARPSHTSQYLCASNTGTAEREAFFGQGTRLTVV.

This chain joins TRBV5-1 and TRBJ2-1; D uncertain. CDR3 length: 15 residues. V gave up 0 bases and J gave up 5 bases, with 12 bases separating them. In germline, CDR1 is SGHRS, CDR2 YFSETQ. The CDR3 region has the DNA TGCGCCAGCAGCTTGGAACAACTAACTAACAATGAGCAGTTCTTC. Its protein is CASSLEQLTNNEQFF. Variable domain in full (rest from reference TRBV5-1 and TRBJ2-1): KAGVTQTPRYLIKTRGQQVTLSCSPISGHRSVSWYQQTPGQGLQFLFEYFSETQRNKGNFPGRFSGRQFSNSRSEMNVSTLELGDSALYLCASSLEQLTNNEQFFGPGTRLTVL.

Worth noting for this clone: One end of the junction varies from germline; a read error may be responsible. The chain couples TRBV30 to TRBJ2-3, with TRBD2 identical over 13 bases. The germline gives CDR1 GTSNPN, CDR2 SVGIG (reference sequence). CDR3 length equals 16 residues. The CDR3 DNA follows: TGTGCCTGGAGGGTCTGGACTAGCGGGAGCATAGATACGCAGTATTTT. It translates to CAWRVWTSGSIDTQYF.

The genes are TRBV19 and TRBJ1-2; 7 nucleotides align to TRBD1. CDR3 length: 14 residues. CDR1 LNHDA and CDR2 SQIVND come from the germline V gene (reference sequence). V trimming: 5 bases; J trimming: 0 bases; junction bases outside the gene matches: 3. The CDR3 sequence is CASSPGQPNYGYTF. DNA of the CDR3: TGTGCCAGTAGTCCGGGACAGCCTAACTATGGCTACACCTTC.

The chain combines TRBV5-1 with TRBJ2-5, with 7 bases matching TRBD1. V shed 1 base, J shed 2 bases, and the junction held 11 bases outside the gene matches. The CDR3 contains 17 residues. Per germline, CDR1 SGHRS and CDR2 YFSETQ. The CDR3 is CASSLPLTRGRQETQYF. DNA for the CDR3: TGCGCCAGCAGCTTGCCGCTAACGAGGGGGCGGCAAGAGACCCAGTACTTC.

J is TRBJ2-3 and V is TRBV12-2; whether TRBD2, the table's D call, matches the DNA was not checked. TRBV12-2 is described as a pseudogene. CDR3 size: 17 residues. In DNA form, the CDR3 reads TGTGCAAGTCGACCGCAAGACCGGGGAGGGATGACAGATACGCAGTATTTT. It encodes CASRPQDRGGMTDTQYF.

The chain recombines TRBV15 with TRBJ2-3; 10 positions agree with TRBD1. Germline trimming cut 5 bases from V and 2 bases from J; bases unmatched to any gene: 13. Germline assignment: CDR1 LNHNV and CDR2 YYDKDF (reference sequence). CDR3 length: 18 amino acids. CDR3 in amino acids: CATSGSTGGISHTDTQYF. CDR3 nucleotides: TGTGCCACCAGCGGATCGACAGGGGGCATATCCCACACAGATACGCAGTATTTT.

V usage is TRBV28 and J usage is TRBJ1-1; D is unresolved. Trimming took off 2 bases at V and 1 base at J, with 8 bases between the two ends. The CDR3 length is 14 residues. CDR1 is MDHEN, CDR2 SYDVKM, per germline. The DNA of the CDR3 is TGTGCCAGCAGTTTACCCATGAAGAACACTGAAGCTTTCTTT. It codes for CASSLPMKNTEAFF.

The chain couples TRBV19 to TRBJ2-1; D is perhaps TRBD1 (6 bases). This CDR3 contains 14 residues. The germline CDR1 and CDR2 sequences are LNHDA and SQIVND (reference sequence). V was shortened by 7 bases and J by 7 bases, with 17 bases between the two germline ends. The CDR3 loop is CASTKGQRPNEQFF. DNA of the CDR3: TGTGCCAGTACCAAGGGACAACGTCCGAATGAGCAGTTCTTC.

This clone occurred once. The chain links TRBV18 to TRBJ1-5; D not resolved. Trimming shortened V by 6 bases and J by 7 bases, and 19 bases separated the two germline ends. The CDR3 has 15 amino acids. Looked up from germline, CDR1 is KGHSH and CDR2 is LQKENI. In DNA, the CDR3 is TGTGCCAGCTCCCCCGGGGAGCAAGAAGGGCAGCCCCAGCATTTT. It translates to CASSPGEQEGQPQHF.

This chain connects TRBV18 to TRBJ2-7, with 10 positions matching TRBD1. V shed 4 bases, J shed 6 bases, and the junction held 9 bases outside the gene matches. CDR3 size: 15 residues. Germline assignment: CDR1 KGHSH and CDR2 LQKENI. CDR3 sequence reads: CASSQGGQGDLEQYF. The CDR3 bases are TGTGCCAGCTCACAGGGAGGACAGGGGGATCTCGAGCAGTACTTC.

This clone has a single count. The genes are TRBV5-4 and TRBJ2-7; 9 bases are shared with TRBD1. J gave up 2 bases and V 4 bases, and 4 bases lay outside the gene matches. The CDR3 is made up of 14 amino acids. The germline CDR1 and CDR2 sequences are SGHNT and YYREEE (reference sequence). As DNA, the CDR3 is TGTGCCAGCAGCCAACGACAGGGGGCCTACGAGCAGTACTTC. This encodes CASSQRQGAYEQYF.

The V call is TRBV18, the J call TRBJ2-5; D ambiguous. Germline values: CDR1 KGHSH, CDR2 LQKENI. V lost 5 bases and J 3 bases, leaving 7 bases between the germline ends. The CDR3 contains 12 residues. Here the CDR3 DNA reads TGTGCCAGCTCAGGTGCGGAAGAGACCCAGTACTTC. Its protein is CASSGAEETQYF.

The CDR3 DNA reads TGTGCCAGCAGTTTTACAGTCACAGATACGCAGTATTTT. This codes for CASSFTVTDTQYF. The genes are TRBV7-2 and TRBJ2-3; D ambiguous. The CDR3 has 13 residues. V dropped 6 bases and J dropped 2 bases, with 9 bases sitting between them. Germline assignment: CDR1 SGHTA and CDR2 FQGNSA. Variable domain in full (rest from reference TRBV7-2 and TRBJ2-3): GAGVSQSPSNKVTEKGKDVELRCDPISGHTALYWYRQSLGQGLEFLIYFQGNSAPDKSGLPSDRFSAERTGGSVSTLTIQRTQQEDSAVYLCASSFTVTDTQYFGPGTRLTVL.

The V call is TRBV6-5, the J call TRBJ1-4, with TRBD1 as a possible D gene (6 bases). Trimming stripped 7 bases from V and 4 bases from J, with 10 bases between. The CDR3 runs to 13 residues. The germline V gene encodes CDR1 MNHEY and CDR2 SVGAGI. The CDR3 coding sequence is TGTGCCAGCACAGACAGGATTAATGAAAAACTGTTTTTT. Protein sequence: CASTDRINEKLFF.